This TCR beta chain came from a study of immune cell composition in non-small cell lung cancer. Study overall: Histologic subtype was mainly adenocarcinoma or squamous cell carcinoma. Findings of the study overall: TIL tumour reactivity correlated with maximal tumour-associated clone frequency in adenocarcinoma. Top 10 clone scores and clonality were higher in squamous than adenocarcinoma. Clones >0.5% enriched in tumour were rarer in adenocarcinoma (roughly 35%) than squamous (around 75%).

In regard to this clone: The antigen remains undetermined.

The table came from immunoSEQ multiplex PCR; TCRdb's copy has only in-frame clones and leaves some out. The table lists roughly 14,000 clones, over 70% of them singletons, with 11% in the top ten. V gave up 3 bases and J gave up 0 bases, with 12 bases separating them. The CDR3 spans 16 residues. The germline V gene encodes CDR1 MNHNY and CDR2 SVGAGI (reference sequence). This rearrangement joins TRBV6-6 to TRBJ1-3; D might be TRBD1 (5 bases). The sequence was collected from a human donor with non-small cell lung cancer. The material sequenced was lung tumor tissue. Here the CDR3 DNA reads TGTGCCAGCAGTTATCCACCAGACAGCTCTGGAAACACCATATATTTT. This gives the protein CASSYPPDSSGNTIYF.